The rows below give T cell receptor beta chains drawn from one sample of a study of cytomegalovirus exposure and HLA in healthy donors. Repertoires were generated with immunoSEQ multiplex PCR, while TCRdb's copy carries only in-frame clones and drops some. The top ten hold around 7.8% of the sample, which has about 130,000 clones, around four fifths seen once. The sample taken for sequencing was PBMCs. These receptors came from a woman aged 50 to 60 in good health and CMV-seropositive. The CDR3 runs from the conserved cysteine through the conserved F or W. A D gene is named only where the DNA matches it firmly. Clone size is stated in some rows and not others, as once, few, many or a class when expanded.

D	V	J	size	CDR3	DNA
NA	TRBV30	TRBJ1-2	few	CAWKRMGVSYGYTF	TGTGCCTGGAAGCGAATGGGAGTGAGCTATGGCTACACCTTC
NA	TRBV4-3	TRBJ1-2	NA	CASSQDRGRGYTF	TGCGCCAGCAGCCAAGATCGAGGGAGGGGCTACACCTTC
NA	TRBV7-9	TRBJ1-1	NA	CASSLARGDLNTEAFF	TGTGCCAGCAGCTTAGCGCGGGGGGATCTCAACACTGAAGCTTTCTTT
TRBD2	TRBV6-6	TRBJ2-1	NA	CACLTGTSGENEQFF	TGTGCCTGTCTAACAGGGACTAGCGGAGAAAATGAGCAGTTCTTC
NA	TRBV5-4	TRBJ2-1	NA	CASSPWVGGEQFF	TGTGCCAGCAGCCCCTGGGTAGGGGGTGAGCAGTTCTTC
NA	TRBV14	TRBJ2-3	NA	CASSQDPPTLLHTDTQYF	TGTGCCAGCAGCCAAGACCCCCCGACCCTACTACACACAGATACGCAGTATTTT
TRBD2	TRBV5-4	TRBJ2-5	few	CASSSGGGLQETQYF	TGTGCCAGCAGCTCGGGCGGGGGGCTCCAAGAGACCCAGTACTTC
TRBD1	TRBV28	TRBJ2-5	NA	CASRGTGLRETQYF	TGTGCCAGCCGCGGGACAGGGTTGAGAGAGACCCAGTACTTC
NA	TRBV2	TRBJ2-7	NA	CASSEQVTYEQYF	TGTGCCAGCAGTGAACAGGTAACCTACGAGCAGTACTTC
TRBD1	TRBV4-2	TRBJ2-7	NA	CASSQDQGDWSYEQYF	TGTGCCAGCAGCCAAGATCAGGGGGATTGGTCCTACGAGCAGTACTTC
TRBD1	TRBV7-2	TRBJ1-2	NA	CASSLRGTGITYGYTF	TGTGCCAGCAGCTTAAGAGGGACAGGGATTACCTATGGCTACACCTTC
NA	TRBV7-9	TRBJ1-1	NA	CASSSQGQVNTEAFF	TGTGCCAGCAGCTCACAGGGACAAGTGAACACTGAAGCTTTCTTT
NA	TRBV6-5	TRBJ1-2	NA	CASVLQRGYGYTF	TGTGCCAGCGTGCTACAAAGGGGATATGGCTACACCTTC
NA	TRBV9	TRBJ1-3	NA	CASSEHSDSGNTIYF	TGTGCCAGCAGCGAACACAGTGACTCTGGAAACACCATATATTTT
TRBD1	TRBV28	TRBJ2-7	NA	CASSFGTALYEQYF	TGTGCCAGCAGTTTTGGGACAGCGTTATACGAGCAGTACTTC
TRBD1	TRBV5-1	TRBJ2-3	NA	CASSLGQGLTDTQYF	TGCGCCAGCAGCTTGGGACAGGGGCTCACAGATACGCAGTATTTT
NA	TRBV9	TRBJ2-1	NA	CASSASSRSKFF	TGTGCCAGCAGTGCCTCTAGCCGTTCAAAGTTCTTC
NA	TRBV15	TRBJ1-5	NA	CATSRAGDSNQPQHF	TGTGCCACCAGCAGGGCCGGGGATAGCAATCAGCCCCAGCATTTT
TRBD1	TRBV10-3	TRBJ1-5	NA	CAISVGQGNQPQHF	TGTGCCATCAGTGTCGGACAGGGTAATCAGCCCCAGCATTTT
TRBD1	TRBV7-2	TRBJ1-2	NA	CASSPSPYRDRASHGYTF	TGTGCCAGCAGCCCCTCCCCTTACCGGGACAGGGCCAGCCATGGCTACACCTTC
NA	TRBV6-5	TRBJ2-1	once	CASRRGGYNEQFF	TGTGCCAGCCGACGTGGGGGGTACAATGAGCAGTTCTTC
TRBD1	TRBV9	TRBJ1-2	NA	CASSDPGQAYGYTF	TGTGCCAGCAGCGACCCTGGACAGGCGTATGGCTACACCTTC
NA	TRBV5-1	TRBJ2-6	NA	CASSLDRFSGANVLTF	TGCGCCAGCAGCTTGGACAGGTTCTCTGGGGCCAACGTCCTGACTTTC
NA	TRBV5-1	TRBJ2-3	NA	CASSLFYTDTQYF	TGCGCCAGCAGCTTGTTCTACACAGATACGCAGTATTTT
TRBD1	TRBV25-1	TRBJ1-3	NA	CASSESRGSGNTIYF	TGTGCCAGCAGTGAATCCAGGGGGAGTGGAAACACCATATATTTT
TRBD2	TRBV30	TRBJ2-3	NA	CAWSSAGVGDTQYF	TGTGCCTGGAGTTCAGCGGGAGTGGGGGATACGCAGTATTTT
NA	TRBV7-2	TRBJ1-2	NA	CASSENRGAYGYTF	TGTGCCAGCAGCGAGAACCGGGGGGCCTATGGCTACACCTTC
TRBD2	TRBV5-1	TRBJ2-1	NA	CASSLGTSGYNEQFF	TGCGCCAGCAGCCTAGGGACTAGCGGGTACAATGAGCAGTTCTTC
TRBD1	TRBV27	TRBJ1-2	NA	CASSSYLRDSGGYTF	TGTGCCAGCAGTTCCTACCTCCGGGACAGCGGAGGCTACACCTTC
NA	TRBV19	TRBJ1-6	NA	CASSSYNSPLHF	TGTGCCAGCAGCTCCTATAATTCACCCCTCCACTTT
NA	TRBV5-1	TRBJ1-3	NA	CASSPNKGENSGNTIYF	TGCGCCAGCAGCCCGAACAAAGGGGAAAACTCTGGAAACACCATATATTTT
TRBD2	TRBV5-8	TRBJ2-1	NA	CASIWTSGDEQFF	TGTGCCAGCATCTGGACTAGCGGGGATGAGCAGTTCTTC
NA	TRBV15	TRBJ2-5	NA	CATSRDMSETQYF	TGTGCCACCAGCAGAGATATGTCAGAGACCCAGTACTTC
TRBD1	TRBV11-2	TRBJ1-2	NA	CASSSRQGRSVGGYTF	TGTGCCAGCAGCTCGCGACAGGGCCGATCGGTCGGTGGCTACACCTTC
TRBD2	TRBV28	TRBJ2-7	once	CASSPQGLAGDEQYF	TGTGCCAGCAGCCCGCAAGGACTAGCGGGAGACGAGCAGTACTTC
NA	TRBV11-2	TRBJ1-5	NA	CASSFAGPQPQHF	TGTGCCAGCAGCTTTGCGGGGCCACAGCCCCAGCATTTT
TRBD2	TRBV27	TRBJ2-3	few	CASATRKLAGVGDTQYF	TGTGCCAGCGCCACGCGGAAACTAGCGGGAGTTGGAGATACGCAGTATTTT